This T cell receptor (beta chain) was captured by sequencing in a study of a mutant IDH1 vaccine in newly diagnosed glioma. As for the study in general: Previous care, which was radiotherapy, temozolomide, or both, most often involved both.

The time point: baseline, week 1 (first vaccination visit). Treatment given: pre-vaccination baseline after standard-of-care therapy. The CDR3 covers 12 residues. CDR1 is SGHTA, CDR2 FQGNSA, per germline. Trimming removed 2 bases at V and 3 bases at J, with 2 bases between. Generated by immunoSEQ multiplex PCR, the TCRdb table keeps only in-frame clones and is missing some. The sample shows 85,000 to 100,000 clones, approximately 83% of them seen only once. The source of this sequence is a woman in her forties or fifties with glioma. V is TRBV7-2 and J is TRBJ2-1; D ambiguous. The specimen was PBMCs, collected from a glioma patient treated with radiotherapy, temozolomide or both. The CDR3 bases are TGTGCCAGCAGCTTAAGCTACAATGAGCAGTTCTTC. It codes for CASSLSYNEQFF.